This T cell receptor beta chain appears in the sequencing data of a study of T cells in Graves' hyperthyroidism and ophthalmopathy. Study outcomes and limitations: Most thyroid clonotypes that were expanded above 0.001 also turned up in blood.

It was RNA transcripts that yielded the amplified TCR beta CDR3 regions. With the HTBI primer set, the TCR CDR3 went through a first round of RT-PCR. TCRdb re-called the multiplex PCR reads through MiXCR, storing one row per CDR3 protein. The sample shows roughly 280,000 distinct CDR3 sequences, approximately 23% of them seen only once. A note on this clonotype: Its antigen is as yet unknown.

From germline, CDR1 is MNHEY and CDR2 SMNVEV (reference sequence). The V segment lost 3 bases and the J segment 0 bases; nucleotides outside the gene matches: 21. This CDR3 spans 21 amino acids. This chain uses TRBV27 with TRBJ2-3; 7 bases are a match to TRBD2. Sample: blood. This receptor was taken from a man aged 25 to 45 with Graves' ophthalmopathy. The CDR3 sequence is CASSFGPSGYITDISTDTQYF. In DNA form, the CDR3 reads TGTGCCAGCAGTTTTGGGCCTAGCGGATACATAACGGATATAAGCACAGATACGCAGTATTTT.